This TCR beta chain was sequenced in a study of blood T cell repertoires in COVID-19. Study in general: From the United States, Italy and Spain came samples of acute and convalescent COVID-19. The cDNA or gDNA used as material had been derived from T cells, B-cell-depleted T cells, or PBMCs.

Trimming took off 2 bases at V and 2 bases at J, with 15 bases between the two ends. The CDR3 has 16 amino acids. Germline CDR1 reads KGHSH; CDR2 reads LQKENI. TCRdb keeps only in-frame clones here, not all; method: immunoSEQ multiplex PCR. Of some 120,000 clones in the sample, around nine tenths were seen once. The V gene is TRBV18, the J gene TRBJ1-1, with D possibly being TRBD1 (6 bases). The sequenced sample consisted of peripheral blood. This TCR derives from a man between 45 and 60 years old with active COVID-19. DNA of the CDR3: TGTGCCAGCTCACCAGGGTACCCAGGGGTAAACACTGAAGCTTTCTTT. Translated: CASSPGYPGVNTEAFF.